A selection of T cell receptor beta chains follows, all from one sample in a study of glioma-infiltrating T cells after dendritic cell vaccination. Profiling relied on immunoSEQ multiplex PCR, and the TCRdb table lists in-frame clones only, not all of them. The data show 95,000 to 110,000 clones, with roughly 80% seen just once and 12% held by the top ten. The sequencing used blood, collected before dendritic cell vaccination. All receptors come from a human donor with glioblastoma. Both conserved end residues are part of each CDR3. D genes are given only for firm matches. Clone sizes are given selectively: once, few, many, or a class where the clone is expanded.

TRBV11-2,TRBJ1-3,few,TRBD1,CASSQGAEGNTIYF,TGTGCCAGCAGTCAGGGGGCGGAAGGAAACACCATATATTTT
TRBV10-3,TRBJ2-1,few,-,CAISEAGNNEQFF,TGTGCCATCAGTGAGGCCGGTAACAATGAGCAGTTCTTC
TRBV12-5,TRBJ1-5,-,TRBD1,CASGLVLDRTNQPQHF,TGTGCTAGTGGTTTGGTACTGGACAGGACCAATCAGCCCCAGCATTTT
TRBV9,TRBJ2-5,-,TRBD2,CASSVDPGGETQYF,TGTGCCAGCAGCGTAGATCCGGGGGGAGAGACCCAGTACTTC
TRBV5-4,TRBJ1-3,few,-,CASSLDGQSSGNTIYF,TGTGCCAGCAGCTTGGATGGACAGAGCTCTGGAAACACCATATATTTT
TRBV7-9,TRBJ1-2,-,-,CASSLEDGVGGYTF,TGTGCCAGCAGCTTAGAGGACGGGGTGGGAGGCTACACCTTC
TRBV5-4,TRBJ1-6,-,TRBD1,CASSTGQGENSPLHF,TGTGCCAGCAGCACCGGACAGGGGGAAAATTCACCCCTCCACTTT
TRBV18,TRBJ1-5,-,-,CASSQTGPNQPQHF,TGTGCCAGCTCACAAACAGGGCCTAATCAGCCCCAGCATTTT
TRBV4-1,TRBJ1-5,-,-,CASSPVGGDQPQHF,TGCGCCAGCAGCCCTGTAGGGGGGGATCAGCCCCAGCATTTT
TRBV11-3,TRBJ1-1,-,TRBD1,CASSLDRTGAEAFF,TGTGCCAGCAGCTTAGATCGGACAGGGGCTGAAGCTTTCTTT
TRBV19,TRBJ2-7,-,TRBD1,CASSPRDRGSYEQYF,TGTGCCAGTAGTCCCCGGGACAGGGGCTCCTACGAGCAGTACTTC
TRBV25-1,TRBJ1-1,-,-,CASSDGGFEGRTEAFF,TGTGCCAGCAGTGACGGGGGTTTTGAGGGGCGCACTGAAGCTTTCTTT
TRBV4-1,TRBJ1-2,-,TRBD1,CASSQTGTGVYGYTF,TGCGCCAGCAGCCAGACCGGGACAGGGGTGTATGGCTACACCTTC
TRBV25-1,TRBJ2-5,-,TRBD2,CASTIREASGDRETQYF,TGTGCCAGCACCATCCGGGAGGCTAGCGGGGACCGGGAGACCCAGTACTTC
TRBV7-9,TRBJ2-7,-,TRBD1,CASSSRDRSSYEQYF,TGTGCCAGCAGCTCCCGGGACAGAAGCTCCTACGAGCAGTACTTC
TRBV2,TRBJ2-2,-,TRBD1,CASRTGYDTGELFF,TGTGCCAGCAGGACAGGGTATGACACCGGGGAGCTGTTTTTT
TRBV4-1,TRBJ1-1,once,-,CASSHRVNTEAFF,TGCGCCAGCAGCCACAGGGTGAACACTGAAGCTTTCTTT
TRBV30,TRBJ1-1,-,TRBD1,CAWSPPGQFEGTEAFF,TGTGCCTGGAGTCCCCCGGGACAGTTCGAGGGGACTGAAGCTTTCTTT
TRBV14,TRBJ1-1,few,-,CASSQEQQGAFF,TGTGCCAGCAGCCAAGAACAGCAGGGAGCTTTCTTT
TRBV28,TRBJ2-3,-,TRBD1,CASNRGGTQYF,TGTGCCAGCAACAGGGGTGGTACGCAGTATTTT
TRBV15,TRBJ1-6,-,TRBD1,CATSEGTGSSYNSPLHF,TGTGCCACCAGCGAGGGGACAGGGAGCTCCTATAATTCACCCCTCCACTTT
TRBV28,TRBJ2-7,-,TRBD2,CASSLWRGGVYEQYF,TGTGCCAGCAGTTTATGGCGGGGGGGTGTCTACGAGCAGTACTTC
TRBV2,TRBJ1-1,few,TRBD1,CASSVSTGGNTEAFF,TGTGCCAGCAGTGTAAGCACAGGGGGCAACACTGAAGCTTTCTTT
TRBV19,TRBJ1-2,few,-,CASSITGVGYTF,TGTGCCAGTAGTATAACGGGTGTTGGCTACACCTTC
TRBV25-1,TRBJ1-1,-,-,CASSEGRTEAFF,TGTGCCAGCAGTGAGGGCAGAACTGAAGCTTTCTTT
TRBV11-2,TRBJ1-6,-,-,CASSRSWADYNSPLHF,TGTGCCAGCAGCCGTAGTTGGGCTGATTATAATTCACCCCTCCACTTT
TRBV29-1,TRBJ2-5,few,TRBD1,CSVVPSRDRAETQYF,TGCAGCGTAGTACCGTCCCGGGACAGGGCAGAGACCCAGTACTTC
TRBV27,TRBJ2-3,-,TRBD2,CASSLSGLGLAGGRFLDTQYF,TGTGCCAGCAGTTTATCGGGCTTGGGGCTAGCGGGGGGGCGATTTCTCGATACGCAGTATTTT
TRBV2,TRBJ2-7,-,TRBD1,CASRDRWGKYEQYF,TGTGCCAGTCGGGACAGGTGGGGGAAATACGAGCAGTACTTC
TRBV6-1,TRBJ2-1,-,TRBD2,CASGLAGGLNEQFF,TGTGCCAGCGGACTAGCGGGGGGACTAAATGAGCAGTTCTTC
TRBV29-1,TRBJ1-3,-,-,CSVRILGDYSGNTIYF,TGCAGCGTCCGGATCCTGGGGGACTACTCTGGAAACACCATATATTTT
TRBV11-2,TRBJ2-1,-,TRBD2,CASSLDGAGDNEQFF,TGTGCCAGCAGCTTAGATGGGGCGGGGGATAATGAGCAGTTCTTC
TRBV5-1,TRBJ2-7,-,TRBD2,CASSLASGSYEQYF,TGCGCCAGCAGCTTGGCTAGCGGCTCCTACGAGCAGTACTTC
TRBV10-3,TRBJ2-5,-,-,CAISGGGETQYF,TGTGCCATCAGTGGTGGCGGGGAGACCCAGTACTTC
TRBV2,TRBJ1-1,once,-,CASSIFPGGGWLNTEAFF,TGTGCCAGCAGTATATTCCCTGGCGGGGGATGGTTGAACACTGAAGCTTTCTTT